The T cell receptor (beta chain) under discussion was sequenced for a study of T cell responses to AZD1222 COVID-19 vaccine. Study-level information: Doses given second, at about 4 or about 12 weeks, were pooled.

Findings and caveats of the study: Females made up more of the donors, who were largely white British, and clonal diversity may have come out too low.

As regards this clone: Its target is not known.

Looked up from germline, CDR1 is ENHRY and CDR2 is SYGVKD. Losses at the gene ends were 2 bases for V and 2 bases for J; bases not matched to a gene: 0. The CDR3 contains 14 residues. Produced via immunoSEQ multiplex PCR; TCRdb's table is partial and in-frame only. The profile shows around 100,000 clones, about 86% of them singletons. This chain uses TRBV10-3 with TRBJ2-7, with TRBD2 identical over 10 bases. The receptor's source is an adult in good health. The source was peripheral blood, collected on day 0 of AZD1222 vaccination. The CDR3 coding sequence is TGTGCCATCAGTGAGGGGACTAGCGCCTACGAGCAGTACTTC. Its protein is CAISEGTSAYEQYF.